This T cell receptor beta chain was documented in a study of shared clonotypes between healthy human individuals. Study-level information: The study enrolled two women and a few men aged 18 to 49. For every donor, three CD4 naive, three CD4 memory, two CD8 naive and one CD8 memory plates were used.

Remarks on this clone: The antigen is unknown.

Study conclusions and caveats: About 5% of naive CD4 clonotypes were shared across a few donors. Only blood was sampled, and tissue TCR repertoires likely differ from blood ones.

The assay was immunoSEQ multiplex PCR, and TCRdb's table has in-frame clones only and misses some. The table lists about 1.5 million clones, 95% to 99% of them singletons. CDR3 size: 14 residues. Trimming removed 7 bases from V and 3 bases from J; junction bases left unmatched: 5. Germline lookup yields CDR1 MDHEN and CDR2 SYDVKM. The V gene is TRBV28, the J gene TRBJ2-2; 7 bases match TRBD1. The TCR originated in a man aged 30-40 years in good health. Sample: naive CD4+ T cells sorted from blood. Subset meaning: CD45RA+ positively selected. CDR3 nucleotides: TGTGCCAGCAAACAGGGGCCCCACACCGGGGAGCTGTTTTTT. It specifies CASKQGPHTGELFF.